This entry lists 11 T cell receptor beta chains sequenced from one sample in a study of tumor-infiltrating lymphocytes in primary liver carcinoma. The template, 450 to 650 ng total RNA, yielded TCR beta cDNA made with a constant-region primer. ARM-PCR, slightly modified, supplied the TCR beta libraries through three nested multiplex PCR rounds. It was with TRBV1-TRBV30 forward primers and a C-beta reverse primer that the first two PCR rounds were run, at about 9 cycles each. TCRdb analysed the multiplex PCR reads with MiXCR anew, one entry per CDR3 protein. The table lists under 110,000 distinct CDR3 sequences, 65% to 75% of them singletons. It was from about 21-30 mg of unsorted bulk tissue that RNA and DNA were co-extracted. The sequenced sample consisted of liver tumor tissue from sampling region 2. The subset: tumor region T2, inferior pole. All receptors come from a woman in her fifties or sixties with primary liver carcinoma and hepatitis B virus infection.

Comments on this clonotype: A much larger clonotype is one base distant, so this may be a read error. This chain links TRBV13 with TRBJ2-1, with D possibly matching TRBD2 (5 bases). Trimming took 0 bases from V and 7 from J, leaving 16 bases between them. The CDR3 extends over 16 amino acids. Germline V gene data show CDR1 as PRHDT and CDR2 as FYEKMQ (reference sequence). For the CDR3, the DNA is TGTGCCAGCAGCTTAGGAACGGGGAATTGGGAGAATGAGCAGTTCTTC. Encoded protein: CASSLGTGNWENEQFF.

This clonotype was counted once. At one end, the junction sequence differs from germline, possibly due to a read error. The DNA of the CDR3 is TGCGCCAGCAGTCTCTCCACAGGGGGCGCGTCCTATGAGCAGTACTTC. Translated, it gives CASSLSTGGASYEQYF. J is TRBJ2-7 and V is TRBV10-2; 9 positions match TRBD1. This CDR3 has 16 residues. Germline values: CDR1 WSHSY, CDR2 SAAADI.

The chain has TRBV11-3 and TRBJ2-3; D remains unclear. The V end lost 3 bases, the J end lost 5 bases, and 12 bases lay between the germline ends. Germline CDR1 SGHNT, CDR2 YENEEA. The CDR3 is made up of 14 amino acids. DNA for the CDR3: TGTGCCAGCAGCTTCGGCAGGAAATTAGATACGCAGTATTTT. Amino acids: CASSFGRKLDTQYF.

Of note for this clonotype: At one end the junction does not follow the germline gene, possibly because of a read error. The rearrangement joins TRBV5-1 to TRBJ2-1, with 7 bases aligning to TRBD1. The CDR3 extends over 16 amino acids. Germline CDR1 reads SGHRS; CDR2 reads YFSETQ. Written as DNA, the CDR3 is TGCACCAGCATCGGGACAGCTGCTAGGTCCTACAATGAGCAGTTCTTC. This encodes CTSIGTAARSYNEQFF.

There are a few counts of this clonotype. A much larger clone differs from this one at a single base, so this may be a read error. The chain has TRBV4-1 and TRBJ2-1; 9 nucleotides agree with TRBD2. The CDR3 runs 15 residues. The J segment lost 6 bases and the V segment lost 3 bases, leaving 6 bases of the junction unmatched. Per germline, CDR1 MGHRA and CDR2 YSYEKL. DNA of the CDR3: TGCGCCAGCAGCCACATAGCGGGGGCTCTCAATGAGCAGTTCTTC. Residues: CASSHIAGALNEQFF.

In the case of this clonotype: Lacking the conserved final phenylalanine or tryptophan, this CDR3 likely reflects a read error. This rearrangement joins TRBV4-2 to TRBJ1-1; D remains unclear. Germline CDR1 LGHNA, CDR2 YNFKEQ. The CDR3 has 16 amino acids. The CDR3 sequence is CVSSPLEGRWCTEAFL. DNA for the CDR3: TGTGTCAGCAGCCCATTGGAAGGTCGGTGGTGCACTGAAGCTTTCCTT.

This sequence joins TRBV14 and TRBJ1-1, with 7 nucleotides matching TRBD1. V dropped 10 bases and J dropped 0; count of bases not matched to a gene: 14. This CDR3 contains 16 residues. Germline V gene data show CDR1 as SGHDN and CDR2 as FVKESK. The CDR3 coding sequence is TGTGCCAACCGCCAAGATCGGGGACAGATGAACACTGAAGCTTTCTTT. This encodes CANRQDRGQMNTEAFF.

A word on this clonotype: A much more abundant neighbour one base away suggests this may be a read error. The V and J genes are TRBV7-9 and TRBJ2-2; possibly TRBD1 for D (5 bases). The V gene's germline CDR1 is SEHNR and CDR2 FQNEAQ (reference sequence). This CDR3 region has 18 residues. CDR3 nucleotides: TGTCCCAGCAGCTTAGGGGTCGAGGCGGCGGCGAACACCGGGGAGCTGTTTTTT. Its protein product is CPSSLGVEAAANTGELFF.

In regard to this clonotype: A read error may be the cause here, since a much bigger clone is one base away. The rearrangement uses TRBV5-1 and TRBJ2-7; D is undetermined. With 3 bases removed from V and 3 bases from J, the gap between germline ends came to 13 bases. Germline V gene data show CDR1 as SGHRS and CDR2 as YFSETQ. This CDR3 spans 14 amino acids. CDR3 region: CASSSEAYHYEQYF. Here the CDR3 DNA reads TGCGCCAGCAGCTCTGAGGCCTACCACTACGAGCAGTACTTC.

The chain couples TRBV4-1 to TRBJ2-1; 8 bases fit TRBD2. This CDR3 region has 17 residues. CDR1 is MGHRA, CDR2 YSYEKL, per germline. V lost 5 bases to trimming and J lost 7 bases; unmatched junction nucleotides: 16. The CDR3 nucleotides are TGCGCCAGCAGCAAAGCGACCTACGGGAGGGCGGCTAATGAGCAGTTCTTC. Its translation is CASSKATYGRAANEQFF.

The CDR3 DNA reads TGCAGTGCTAGAGCGGACTACTACGAGCAGTACTTC. This codes for CSARADYYEQYF. V and J are TRBV20-1 and TRBJ2-7; possibly TRBD2 for D (6 bases). The CDR3 runs to 12 residues. V gave up 1 base and J gave up 3 bases, with 7 bases separating them. Germline V gene sequence: CDR1 DFQATT, CDR2 SNEGSKA (reference sequence).